The 27 T cell receptor beta chains in this list originate from one sample, sequenced in a study of OX40 agonist ivuxolimab in advanced cancers. TCRdb keeps only in-frame clones here, not all; method: immunoSEQ multiplex PCR. Of roughly 30,000 clones listed, around 90% are singletons. The material sequenced was CD4+ or CD8+ T cells sorted from blood, taken in a trial of the OX40 agonist ivuxolimab. These receptors all come from an adult with an advanced solid tumor such as melanoma, head and neck, liver or kidney cancer.

V is TRBV7-9 and J is TRBJ2-7; D is undetermined. The ends were cut back, 3 bases at V and 0 bases at J, with 3 bases in the middle. The CDR3 extends over 12 amino acids. Germline CDR1 and CDR2: SEHNR and FQNEAQ (reference sequence). The CDR3: CASSFDSYEQYF. The CDR3 region has the DNA TGTGCCAGCAGCTTTGACTCCTACGAGCAGTACTTC.

The rearrangement links TRBV30 to TRBJ2-2; 8 bases are shared with TRBD2. V gave up 1 base and J gave up 3 bases; unmatched junction bases: 4. The CDR3 has 15 residues. Germline loops: CDR1 GTSNPN, CDR2 SVGIG (reference sequence). This chain's CDR3 is CAWSATSEHTGELFF. The DNA for the CDR3 is TGTGCCTGGAGTGCGACTAGCGAACACACCGGGGAGCTGTTTTTT.

Concerning this clone itself: Compared with germline, one end of the junction differs, possibly owing to a read error. The rearrangement links TRBV5-3 to TRBJ2-7; D not certain. TRBV5-3 is an ORF, with its function uncertain. This CDR3 is built from 13 residues. CDR3 residues: CASSLGWTYEQYF. The CDR3 nucleotides read TGTGCCAGCAGCTTGGGGTGGACCTACGAGCAGTACTTC.

This chain connects TRBV7-9 to TRBJ1-1; no clear D. The CDR3 runs 14 residues. Germline values: CDR1 SEHNR, CDR2 FQNEAQ (reference sequence). Trimming took 4 bases from V and 1 from J, leaving 10 bases between them. The CDR3 loop reads CASSSLWGNTEAFF. The CDR3 DNA follows: TGTGCCAGCAGCTCCCTATGGGGGAACACTGAAGCTTTCTTT. Filled out from reference TRBV7-9 and TRBJ1-1, the complete variable domain reads DTGVSQNPRHKITKRGQNVTFRCDPISEHNRLYWYRQTLGQGPEFLTYFQNEAQLEKSRLLSDRFSAERPKGSFSTLEIQRTEQGDSAMYLCASSSLWGNTEAFFGQGTRLTVV.

The rearrangement links TRBV7-9 to TRBJ1-5; D unclear. The germline gives CDR1 SEHNR, CDR2 FQNEAQ (reference sequence). V lost 4 bases and J 7 bases, leaving 8 bases between the germline ends. CDR3 length equals 12 residues. The CDR3 region is CASSSWKQPQHF. For the CDR3, the DNA is TGTGCCAGCAGCTCCTGGAAGCAGCCCCAGCATTTT.

This chain links TRBV20-1 with TRBJ2-1, with D perhaps TRBD1 (5 bases). The CDR3 runs to 11 residues. V was clipped by 6 bases and J by 4 bases, with 7 bases between them. Per the germline V gene, CDR1 is DFQATT and CDR2 is SNEGSKA (reference sequence). CDR3 sequence (DNA): TGCAGTGCCAGGGTTTACAATGAGCAGTTCTTC. Its translation is CSARVYNEQFF.

The CDR3 DNA follows: TGTGCCAGCAGCGCCCGAACAGGTGACGCTGAAGCTTTCTTT. Translating gives CASSARTGDAEAFF. The V call is TRBV7-2, the J call TRBJ1-1, with D possibly matching TRBD1 (5 bases). The germline V gene has CDR1 SGHTA and CDR2 FQGNSA. Trimming took 5 bases from V and 6 from J, leaving 16 bases between them. CDR3 size: 14 residues.

This clone was counted only a few times. The same CDR3 is also encoded by other DNA sequences in this sample. The chain has TRBV5-4 and TRBJ2-1; D is ambiguous. In germline, CDR1 is SGHNT, CDR2 YYREEE (reference sequence). The CDR3 length is 15 residues. Trimming left V 4 bases short and J 0 bases short, with 11 bases between. The CDR3 here is CASSEDASSYNEQFF. CDR3 nucleotide sequence: TGTGCCAGCAGCGAGGACGCAAGCTCCTACAATGAGCAGTTCTTC.

The J gene is TRBJ1-5, the V gene TRBV19, with D unclear. V lost 2 bases and J lost 0, with 8 bases in between. Germline assignment: CDR1 LNHDA and CDR2 SQIVND (reference sequence). The CDR3 spans 15 residues. CDR3 nucleotides: TGTGCCAGTAGTATATACCGGGATAGCAATCAGCCCCAGCATTTT. Translating it yields CASSIYRDSNQPQHF.

The J gene is TRBJ2-3, the V gene TRBV15, with a tentative D call TRBD1 (6 bases). The germline CDR1 and CDR2 sequences are LNHNV and YYDKDF (reference sequence). The CDR3 totals 15 residues. V gave up 0 bases and J gave up 4 bases, with 11 bases separating them. DNA of the CDR3: TGTGCCACCAGCAGAGATAGGTCAGGGGCAGATACGCAGTATTTT. As protein: CATSRDRSGADTQYF.

The DNA for the CDR3 is TGTGCCAGCAGCCTGCAGGGGGCTCACTATGGCTACACCTTC. It is translated as CASSLQGAHYGYTF. V usage is TRBV7-9 and J usage is TRBJ1-2; 8 nucleotides agree with TRBD1. V gave up 5 bases and J gave up 3 bases; unmatched junction bases: 5. The CDR3 runs 14 residues. Germline lookup yields CDR1 SEHNR and CDR2 FQNEAQ (reference sequence).

The J gene is TRBJ1-2, the V gene TRBV6-1; 7 bases fit TRBD1. Germline-derived CDR1 and CDR2 are MNHNS and SASEGT. The trim removed 4 bases at V and 9 bases at J, leaving 14 bases unmatched. The CDR3 is 15 residues long. In DNA form, the CDR3 reads TGTGCCAGCAGTGCCCATCCGGGACAGCTGGAAAGCTACACCTTC. Protein product: CASSAHPGQLESYTF.

The table lists this clone with a count of one. The chain recombines TRBV19 with TRBJ2-1; 14 bases agree with TRBD2. Germline V gene data show CDR1 as LNHDA and CDR2 as SQIVND (reference sequence). The CDR3 length is 14 residues. V lost 4 bases and J lost 8; bases outside the gene matches: 1. CDR3 in amino acids: CASSKGLAGDEQFF. Written as DNA, the CDR3 is TGTGCCAGTAGTAAGGGACTAGCGGGAGATGAGCAGTTCTTC.

The chain recombines TRBV7-9 with TRBJ2-3; 8 nucleotides align to TRBD1. V dropped 4 bases and J dropped 3; count of bases not matched to a gene: 9. Germline V gene lookup returns CDR1 SEHNR and CDR2 FQNEAQ (reference sequence). This CDR3 region has 16 residues. CDR3 coding DNA: TGTGCCAGCAGCTCGCTAGAACAGGGGGGTACAGATACGCAGTATTTT. Translation gives CASSSLEQGGTDTQYF.

This chain connects TRBV2 to TRBJ1-2; D call uncertain. The V gene lost 3 bases and the J gene lost 4 bases, with 9 bases spanning the gap. The CDR3 has 13 amino acids. The V gene's germline CDR1 is SNHLY and CDR2 FYNNEI. The CDR3 region is CASSERQVYGYTF. The CDR3 region has the DNA TGTGCCAGCAGTGAGAGGCAGGTCTATGGCTACACCTTC.

This clone was seen only once. V and J are TRBV7-9 and TRBJ2-7, with 11 bases identical to TRBD2. Germline V gene sequence: CDR1 SEHNR, CDR2 FQNEAQ (reference sequence). This CDR3 is 15 amino acids long. The junction had 8 bases not matched to a gene; V was cut back by 7 bases and J by 3 bases. CDR3 region: CASIELAGDVYEQYF. For the CDR3, the DNA is TGTGCCAGCATCGAACTAGCGGGAGATGTCTACGAGCAGTACTTC.

The rearrangement uses TRBV6-1 and TRBJ1-4; the match to TRBD1 covers 7 bases. V lost 3 bases, J lost 0 bases, and 10 bases stayed unmatched. The germline V gene has CDR1 MNHNS and CDR2 SASEGT. This CDR3 comprises 18 residues. CDR3 coding DNA: TGTGCCAGCAGTGACCACTGGGGACAGACCCCAACTAATGAAAAACTGTTTTTT. The encoded protein is CASSDHWGQTPTNEKLFF.

The rearrangement joins TRBV7-9 to TRBJ1-1, with D possibly being TRBD1 (5 bases). Germline CDR1 reads SEHNR; CDR2 reads FQNEAQ (reference sequence). Trimming left V 10 bases short and J 1 base short, with 16 bases between. There are 14 residues in the CDR3. The CDR3 DNA follows: TGTGCCACCTCGGGGGGGTTTTCGAACACTGAAGCTTTCTTT. Encoded protein: CATSGGFSNTEAFF.

This chain joins TRBV21-1 and TRBJ2-3; TRBD1, the table's D call, was not compared with the DNA. TRBV21-1 is labeled a pseudogene. The CDR3 is 15 residues long. In DNA, the CDR3 is TGTGCCAGCAGCAAAGGGGGGACACACAGAGATACGCAGTATTTT. Translating it yields CASSKGGTHRDTQYF.

This clone has just one count. CDR3 sequence reads: CASSSKGLAEGVTQYF. CDR3 DNA: TGTGCCAGCAGCTCAAAGGGACTAGCGGAGGGGGTGACCCAGTACTTC. This chain uses TRBV11-2 with TRBJ2-5; 11 bases line up with TRBD2. The CDR3 is made up of 16 amino acids. Germline lookup yields CDR1 SGHAT and CDR2 FQNNGV. V lost 4 bases to trimming and J lost 7 bases; unmatched junction nucleotides: 11.

The V and J genes are TRBV29-1 and TRBJ2-7; 8 positions agree with TRBD2. Germline trimming cut 0 bases from V and 9 bases from J; bases unmatched to any gene: 13. The CDR3 is made up of 15 amino acids. Germline V CDR1 and CDR2: SQVTM, ANQGSEA. CDR3 in DNA: TGCAGCGTTGAAGATCGAGCGGGAGTTCTGACAGGGCAGTACTTC. This sequence encodes CSVEDRAGVLTGQYF.

The chain couples TRBV30 to TRBJ2-5, with 10 bases matching TRBD1. Trimming removed 4 bases from V and 7 bases from J; junction bases left unmatched: 6. This CDR3 has 13 amino acids. Germline assignment: CDR1 GTSNPN and CDR2 SVGIG (reference sequence). CDR3 amino acids: CAWNTGQGVTQYF. The CDR3 DNA is TGTGCCTGGAATACTGGACAGGGGGTGACCCAGTACTTC.

The J gene is TRBJ2-3, the V gene TRBV27; 15 bases line up with TRBD2. The CDR3 sequence is 17 residues long. V gave up 0 bases and J gave up 7 bases; unmatched junction bases: 5. The germline V gene encodes CDR1 MNHEY and CDR2 SMNVEV (reference sequence). CDR3 sequence reads: CASSLSGLAGGPNTQYF. The CDR3 nucleotides are TGTGCCAGCAGTTTATCAGGACTAGCGGGAGGGCCGAATACGCAGTATTTT.

The chain employs TRBV2 and TRBJ2-3; unclear D gene. V gave up 4 bases and J gave up 7 bases, with 6 bases separating them. Germline CDR1 reads SNHLY; CDR2 reads FYNNEI. The CDR3 is 11 amino acids. CDR3 loop: CASSGRNTQYF. Written as DNA, the CDR3 is TGTGCCAGCAGTGGGCGGAATACGCAGTATTTT.

V gene TRBV7-2 combines with J gene TRBJ2-2; D is unresolved. The germline V gene has CDR1 SGHTA and CDR2 FQGNSA. V shed 3 bases and J shed 6 bases, with 5 bases lying between them. The CDR3 contains 12 residues. CDR3 DNA sequence: TGTGCCAGCAGCTTCATGGCCGGGGAGCTGTTTTTT. It translates to CASSFMAGELFF.

V and J are TRBV30 and TRBJ1-1, with D possibly TRBD1 on 5 matching bases. CDR1 is GTSNPN, CDR2 SVGIG, per germline (reference sequence). V was pared by 3 bases and J by 2 bases, with 13 bases between. The CDR3 has 14 amino acids. The CDR3 here is CAWSNGQGNTEAFF. CDR3 DNA: TGTGCCTGGAGCAACGGGCAGGGCAACACTGAAGCTTTCTTT.

The CDR3 region is CASSLEGVERGYTF. In nucleotides, the CDR3 is TGCGCCAGCAGCTTGGAGGGGGTTGAGAGGGGCTACACCTTC. This rearrangement joins TRBV5-1 to TRBJ1-2; tentatively, D is TRBD1 (6 bases). V lost 0 bases to trimming and J lost 8 bases, with 14 bases between them. Germline CDR1 SGHRS, CDR2 YFSETQ. This CDR3 has 14 residues.